These 18 T cell receptor beta chains came from one sample sequenced in a study of T-cell memory formation after mild COVID-19. TCRdb re-called the 5' RACE reads through MiXCR, storing one row per CDR3 protein. The top ten hold 21% of the sample, which has some 320,000 distinct CDR3 sequences, 13% to 15% seen once. The source material was PBMCs or a T cell subset sorted from them (not recorded which). Receptor source: a man younger than 35 who had mild COVID-19 (a few samples of this study predate the infection). Cell type and time point are not known.

The chain carries TRBV29-1 and TRBJ2-7; perhaps TRBD2 as D (5 bases). CDR3 length equals 14 residues. Deletions cut 5 bases from V and 2 bases from J, with 16 bases between. Per the germline V gene, CDR1 is SQVTM and CDR2 is ANQGSEA. CDR3 protein: CSVWRAEYPYEQYF. In DNA, the CDR3 is TGCAGCGTTTGGCGGGCGGAATACCCCTACGAGCAGTACTTC.

The V and J genes are TRBV27 and TRBJ2-1, with 9 bases that match TRBD2. The length of the CDR3 is 16 residues. Losses at the gene ends were 9 bases for V and 7 bases for J; bases not matched to a gene: 16. Per the germline V gene, CDR1 is MNHEY and CDR2 is SMNVEV (reference sequence). The CDR3 protein is CARLRTGTSRGNEQFF. The CDR3 nucleotides are TGTGCCAGATTGCGAACCGGGACTAGCCGGGGAAATGAGCAGTTCTTC.

The V call is TRBV6-2 or TRBV6-3, the J call TRBJ2-3; D remains ambiguous. Germline assignment: CDR1 MNHEY and CDR2 SVGEGT. Trimming stripped 7 bases from V and 2 bases from J, with 10 bases between. CDR3 length: 13 residues. CDR3 nucleotide sequence: TGTGCCAGCAACCCGTCCGTCACAGATACGCAGTATTTT. It encodes CASNPSVTDTQYF.

This clonotype was seen more than once but under ten times. The chain is built from TRBV5-1 and TRBJ1-6; D is undetermined. The CDR3 is 13 residues long. Germline lookup yields CDR1 SGHRS and CDR2 YFSETQ. Trimming left V 0 bases short and J 7 bases short, with 5 bases between. This CDR3 is CASSLDPNSPLHF. Written as DNA, the CDR3 is TGCGCCAGCAGCTTGGACCCCAATTCACCCCTCCACTTT.

The CDR3 nucleotides are TGCAGTGCTAGTAACGGGGGCAATGAAAAACTGTTTTTT. Its protein product is CSASNGGNEKLFF. The chain has TRBV20-1 and TRBJ1-4, with D perhaps TRBD1 (6 bases). This CDR3 is built from 13 residues. CDR1 is DFQATT and CDR2 is SNEGSKA in the germline V gene (reference sequence). Trimming pared 3 bases from V and 5 bases from J, leaving 10 bases between.

This clonotype occurred a few times. The chain links TRBV6-1 to TRBJ2-2; weak D call: TRBD1 (5 bases). V lost 2 bases and J lost 7, with 11 bases in between. The CDR3 consists of 14 residues. Germline CDR1 and CDR2: MNHNS and SASEGT. The CDR3 bases are TGTGCCAGCAGTGAAATTGGGGCGAGCGGGGAGCTGTTTTTT. This sequence encodes CASSEIGASGELFF.

This clonotype occurred a few times. The chain has TRBV7-2 and TRBJ2-3; D might be TRBD2 (7 bases). This CDR3 has 15 amino acids. V was trimmed by 6 bases and J by 5 bases, leaving 18 bases between them. From germline, CDR1 is SGHTA and CDR2 FQGNSA. The CDR3 sequence: CASSPGWGGQDTQYF. As DNA, the CDR3 is TGTGCCAGCAGTCCGGGGTGGGGGGGCCAAGATACGCAGTATTTT.

Many counts were recorded for this clonotype. The V and J genes are TRBV13 and TRBJ2-1, with a possible D match to TRBD2 (6 bases). The V and J ends lost 5 bases and 6 bases respectively, with 26 bases between them. The CDR3 is made up of 18 amino acids. Germline assignment: CDR1 PRHDT and CDR2 FYEKMQ (reference sequence). CDR3 coding DNA: TGTGCCAGCAGCGAAGCGGGTCGGGTCGGAAGGATTCGCAATGAGCAGTTCTTC. This codes for CASSEAGRVGRIRNEQFF.

This clonotype has ten or more counts. V is TRBV6-2 or TRBV6-3 and J is TRBJ2-7; no clear D gene. This CDR3 comprises 13 residues. Trimming took off 6 bases at V and 3 bases at J, with 12 bases between the two ends. CDR1 and CDR2 from the germline V gene are MNHEY and SVGEGT. The CDR3 DNA sequence: TGTGCCAGCAGCTCCCAGGTTGGCTACGAGCAGTACTTC. It encodes CASSSQVGYEQYF.

In this sample, this clonotype turned up a few times. The chain links TRBV15 to TRBJ1-4, with D tentatively TRBD1 (5 bases). The V and J ends lost 1 base and 5 bases respectively, with 11 bases between them. The germline V gene encodes CDR1 LNHNV and CDR2 YYDKDF (reference sequence). This CDR3 spans 15 amino acids. CDR3 protein: CATSRVRDGNEKLFF. CDR3 DNA: TGTGCCACCAGCAGAGTGCGGGACGGGAATGAAAAACTGTTTTTT.

The V gene is TRBV4-3, the J gene TRBJ1-5; 9 positions agree with TRBD1. The V gene end was trimmed by 3 bases and the J gene end by 5 bases; junction bases not matched to a gene: 11. Per germline, CDR1 LGHNA and CDR2 YSLEER. CDR3 length: 17 amino acids. The DNA of the CDR3 is TGCGCCAGCAGCCAGAGACTCCCGGGACAGGGTGATCAGCCCCAGCATTTT. Amino acid sequence: CASSQRLPGQGDQPQHF.

This clonotype was found a few times. The rearrangement joins TRBV29-1 to TRBJ1-1, with D perhaps matching TRBD1 (5 bases). The CDR3 extends over 12 amino acids. Germline loops: CDR1 SQVTM, CDR2 ANQGSEA. V lost 4 bases to trimming and J lost 8 bases, with 14 bases between them. In DNA form, the CDR3 reads TGCAGCGTTGGGGACCTCGACTTGGAAGCTTTCTTT. Its translation: CSVGDLDLEAFF.

This clonotype turned up a few times. This sequence joins TRBV5-4 and TRBJ2-7, with 7 bases aligning to TRBD1. V gave up 6 bases and J gave up 7 bases; unmatched junction bases: 10. The germline CDR1 and CDR2 sequences are SGHNT and YYREEE (reference sequence). The length of the CDR3 is 13 residues. CDR3 loop: CASNRQGGKEQYF. DNA for the CDR3: TGTGCCAGCAACAGACAGGGTGGAAAAGAGCAGTACTTC.

The chain recombines TRBV5-1 with TRBJ2-7; TRBD2 aligns across 7 bases. J was trimmed by 5 bases and V by 4 bases; bases with no gene match: 9. The CDR3 length is 14 residues. The germline V gene encodes CDR1 SGHRS and CDR2 YFSETQ. CDR3 in amino acids: CASSRGGGRDEQYV. The CDR3 nucleotides read TGCGCCAGCAGCAGAGGCGGGGGAAGAGACGAGCAGTACGTC.

Only a few counts were recorded for this clonotype. The chain recombines TRBV7-9 with TRBJ2-7; D possibly uses TRBD1 or TRBD2 (5 bases each). CDR3 size: 15 residues. Looked up from germline, CDR1 is SEHNR and CDR2 is FQNEAQ (reference sequence). Trimming took off 2 bases at V and 6 bases at J, with 17 bases between the two ends. The CDR3 sequence: CASSLLEGLRGEQYF. CDR3 nucleotides: TGTGCCAGCAGCTTATTAGAGGGCCTGAGGGGCGAGCAGTACTTC.

This clonotype occurred a few times. V and J are TRBV11-2 and TRBJ2-3; D uncertain. Per germline, CDR1 SGHAT and CDR2 FQNNGV. The CDR3 length is 14 residues. The V end was cut by 1 base, the J end by 6 bases, with 11 bases between. The CDR3 is CASSLGRLGDTQYF. In nucleotides, the CDR3 is TGTGCCAGCAGCTTAGGCAGATTGGGGGATACGCAGTATTTT.

This clonotype showed up just a few times. J is TRBJ1-6 and V is TRBV5-1; D gene unclear. CDR1 is SGHRS and CDR2 is YFSETQ in the germline V gene. This CDR3 spans 14 amino acids. Trimming took 2 bases from V and 7 from J, leaving 10 bases between them. CDR3 in amino acids: CASSFGVGNSPLHF. The DNA for the CDR3 is TGCGCCAGCAGCTTTGGAGTGGGGAATTCACCCCTCCACTTT.

Ten or more counts support this clonotype. CDR3 nucleotides: TGTGCCAGCAGCCAGACTAGTTTGGAGACCCAGTACTTC. This encodes CASSQTSLETQYF. The genes are TRBV4-2 and TRBJ2-5; tentatively, D is TRBD2 (6 bases). The CDR3 is made up of 13 amino acids. The germline V gene has CDR1 LGHNA and CDR2 YNFKEQ. Trimming left V 3 bases short and J 5 bases short, with 10 bases between.